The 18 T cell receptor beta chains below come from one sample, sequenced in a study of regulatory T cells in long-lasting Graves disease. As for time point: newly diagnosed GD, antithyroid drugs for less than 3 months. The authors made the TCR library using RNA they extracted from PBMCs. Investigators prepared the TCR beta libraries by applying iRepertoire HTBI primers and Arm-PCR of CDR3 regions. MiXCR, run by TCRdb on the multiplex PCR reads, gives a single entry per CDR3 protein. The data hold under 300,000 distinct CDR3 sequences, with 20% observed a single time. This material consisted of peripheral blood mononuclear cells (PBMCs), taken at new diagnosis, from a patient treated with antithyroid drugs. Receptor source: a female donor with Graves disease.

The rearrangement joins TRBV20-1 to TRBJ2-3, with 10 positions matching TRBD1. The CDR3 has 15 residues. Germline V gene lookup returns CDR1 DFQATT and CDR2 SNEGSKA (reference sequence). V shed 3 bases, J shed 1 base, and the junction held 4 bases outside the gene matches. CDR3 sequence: CSASRTGGGTDTQYF. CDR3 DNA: TGCAGTGCTAGCCGGACAGGGGGGGGCACAGATACGCAGTATTTT.

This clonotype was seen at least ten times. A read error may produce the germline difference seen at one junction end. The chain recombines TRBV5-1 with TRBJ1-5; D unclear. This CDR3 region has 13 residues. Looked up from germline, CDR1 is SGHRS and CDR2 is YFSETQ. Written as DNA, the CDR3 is TGTGCCAGCAGCCAAGCCAGAAATCAGCCCCAGCATTTT. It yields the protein CASSQARNQPQHF. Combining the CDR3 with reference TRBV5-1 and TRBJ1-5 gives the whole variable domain KAGVTQTPRYLIKTRGQQVTLSCSPISGHRSVSWYQQTPGQGLQFLFEYFSETQRNKGNFPGRFSGRQFSNSRSEMNVSTLELGDSALYLCASSQARNQPQHFGDGTRLSIL.

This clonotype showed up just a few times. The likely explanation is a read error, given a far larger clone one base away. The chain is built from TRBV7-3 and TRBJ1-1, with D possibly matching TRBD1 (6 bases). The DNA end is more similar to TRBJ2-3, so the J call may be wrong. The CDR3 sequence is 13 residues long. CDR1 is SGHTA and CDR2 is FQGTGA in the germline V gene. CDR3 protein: CASSSIGGDTQYF. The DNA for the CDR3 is TGTGCCAGCAGCTCGATAGGGGGAGATACGCAGTATTTT.

The CDR3 bases are TGTGCCAGCAGTAACCGGGGGGGGGGGGATAGCAATCAGCCCCAGCATTTT. Translated: CASSNRGGGDSNQPQHF. V gene TRBV6-1 combines with J gene TRBJ1-5, with a tentative D call TRBD1 (5 bases). Trimming stripped 5 bases from V and 0 bases from J, with 17 bases between. The CDR3 is 17 residues long. The germline V gene encodes CDR1 MNHNS and CDR2 SASEGT.

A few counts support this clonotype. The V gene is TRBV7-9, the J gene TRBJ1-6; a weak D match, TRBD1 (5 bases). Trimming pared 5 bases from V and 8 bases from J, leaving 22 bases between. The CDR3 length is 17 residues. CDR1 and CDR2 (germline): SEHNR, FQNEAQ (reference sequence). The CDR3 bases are TGTGCCAGCAGCAACACCAACTCACGGGGGAATCATTCACCCCTCCACTTT. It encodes CASSNTNSRGNHSPLHF.

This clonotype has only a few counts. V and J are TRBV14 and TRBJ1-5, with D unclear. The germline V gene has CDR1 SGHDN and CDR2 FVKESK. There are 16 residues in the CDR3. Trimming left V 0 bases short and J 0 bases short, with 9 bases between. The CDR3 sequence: CASSQDRHDSNQPQHF. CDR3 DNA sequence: TGTGCCAGCAGCCAAGATAGACACGATAGCAATCAGCCCCAGCATTTT.

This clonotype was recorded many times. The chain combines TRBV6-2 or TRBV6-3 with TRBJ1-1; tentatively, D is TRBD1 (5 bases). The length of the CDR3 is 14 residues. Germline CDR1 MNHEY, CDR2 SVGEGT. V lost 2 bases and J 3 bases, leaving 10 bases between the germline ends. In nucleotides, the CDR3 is TGTGCCAGCAGTTACAGGGGTCGGGACACTGAAGCTTTCTTT. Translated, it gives CASSYRGRDTEAFF.

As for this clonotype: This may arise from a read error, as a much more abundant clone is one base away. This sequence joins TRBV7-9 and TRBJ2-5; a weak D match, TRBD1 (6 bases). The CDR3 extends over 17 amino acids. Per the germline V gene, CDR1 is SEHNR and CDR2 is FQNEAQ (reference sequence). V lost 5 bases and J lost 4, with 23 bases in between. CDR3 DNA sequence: TGTGCCAGCAGCCCGTGGCAAGGGGGATGGAGAGGAGAGACCCAGTACTTC. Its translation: CASSPWQGGWRGETQYF.

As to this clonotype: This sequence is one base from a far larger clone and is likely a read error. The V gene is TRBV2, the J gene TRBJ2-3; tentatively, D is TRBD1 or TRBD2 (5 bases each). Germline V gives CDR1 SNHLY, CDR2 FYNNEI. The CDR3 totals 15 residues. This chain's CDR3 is CASSDRDPSSYEQCF. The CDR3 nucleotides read TGTGCCAGCAGTGATCGGGACCCCTCATCCTACGAGCAGTGCTTC. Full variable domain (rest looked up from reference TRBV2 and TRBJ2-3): EPEVTQTPSHQVTQMGQEVILRCVPISNHLYFYWYRQILGQKVEFLVSFYNNEISEKSEIFDDQFSVERPDGSNFTLKIRSTKLEDSAMYFCASSDRDPSSYEQCFGPGTRLTVL.

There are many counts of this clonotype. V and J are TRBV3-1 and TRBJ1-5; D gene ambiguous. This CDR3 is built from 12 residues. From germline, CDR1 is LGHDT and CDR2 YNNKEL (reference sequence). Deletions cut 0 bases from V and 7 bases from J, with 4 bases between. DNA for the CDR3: TGTGCCAGCAGCCAAGACAAGCAGCCCCAGCATTTT. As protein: CASSQDKQPQHF.

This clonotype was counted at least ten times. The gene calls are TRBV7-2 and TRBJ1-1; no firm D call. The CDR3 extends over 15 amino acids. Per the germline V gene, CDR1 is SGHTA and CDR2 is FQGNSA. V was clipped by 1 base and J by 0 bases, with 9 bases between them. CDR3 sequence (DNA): TGTGCCAGCAGCTTAGTTCCAATGCTGAACACTGAAGCTTTCTTT. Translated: CASSLVPMLNTEAFF.

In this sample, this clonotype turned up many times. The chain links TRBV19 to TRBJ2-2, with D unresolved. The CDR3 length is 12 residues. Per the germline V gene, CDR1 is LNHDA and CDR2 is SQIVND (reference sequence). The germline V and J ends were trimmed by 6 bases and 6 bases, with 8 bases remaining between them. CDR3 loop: CASRKVSGELFF. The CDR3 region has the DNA TGTGCCAGTAGGAAGGTCTCCGGGGAGCTGTTTTTT.

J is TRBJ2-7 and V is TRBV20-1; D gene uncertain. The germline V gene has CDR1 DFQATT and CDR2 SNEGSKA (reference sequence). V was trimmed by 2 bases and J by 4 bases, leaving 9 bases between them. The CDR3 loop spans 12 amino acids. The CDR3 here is CSARQSAYEQYF. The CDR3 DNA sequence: TGCAGTGCTAGACAGTCGGCGTACGAGCAGTACTTC.

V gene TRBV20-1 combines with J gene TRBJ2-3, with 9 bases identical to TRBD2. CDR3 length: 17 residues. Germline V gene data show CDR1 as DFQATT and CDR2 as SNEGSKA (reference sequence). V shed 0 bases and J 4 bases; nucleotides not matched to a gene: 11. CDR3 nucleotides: TGCAGTGCTAGAGATAGGGCGGGGGGGCCGGTTGCAGATACGCAGTATTTT. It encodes CSARDRAGGPVADTQYF.

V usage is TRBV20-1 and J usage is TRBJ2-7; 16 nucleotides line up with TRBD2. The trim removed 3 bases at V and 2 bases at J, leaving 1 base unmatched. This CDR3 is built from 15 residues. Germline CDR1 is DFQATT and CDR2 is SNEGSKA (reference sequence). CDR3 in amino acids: CSASGTSGGAYEQYF. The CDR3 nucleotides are TGCAGTGCTAGTGGGACTAGCGGGGGGGCCTACGAGCAGTACTTC.

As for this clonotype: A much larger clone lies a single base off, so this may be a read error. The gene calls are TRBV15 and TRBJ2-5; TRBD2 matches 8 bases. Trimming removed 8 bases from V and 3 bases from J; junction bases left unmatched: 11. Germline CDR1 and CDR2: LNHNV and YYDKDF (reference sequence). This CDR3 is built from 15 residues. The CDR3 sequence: CATSHPLAGKETQYF. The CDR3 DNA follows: TGTGCCACCTCACATCCCTTAGCGGGGAAAGAGACCCAGTACTTC.

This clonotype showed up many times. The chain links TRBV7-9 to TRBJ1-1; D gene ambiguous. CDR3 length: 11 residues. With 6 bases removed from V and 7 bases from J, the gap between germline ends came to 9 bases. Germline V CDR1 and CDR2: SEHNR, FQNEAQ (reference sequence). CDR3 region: CASRPTLEAFF. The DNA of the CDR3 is TGTGCCAGCAGACCGACCCTTGAAGCTTTCTTT.

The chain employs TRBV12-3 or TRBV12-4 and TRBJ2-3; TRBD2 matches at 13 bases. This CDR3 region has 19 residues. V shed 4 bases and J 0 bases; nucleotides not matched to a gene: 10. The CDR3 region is CASSSTSGGGGASTDTQYF. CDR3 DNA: TGTGCCAGCAGTTCCACTAGCGGGGGGGGCGGGGCTAGCACAGATACGCAGTATTTT.